This section outlines one T cell receptor beta chain sequence together with its context. This record belongs to a study of blood T cell repertoires in COVID-19. Background on the study: COVID-19 samples, acute and convalescent, were from the United States, Italy and Spain.

The protocol was immunoSEQ multiplex PCR, while the TCRdb copy is restricted to in-frame clones and leaves out a portion. The table includes about 290,000 clones, roughly 89% detected once. V lost 11 bases and J lost 0, with 20 bases in between. Looked up from germline, CDR1 is SNHLY and CDR2 is FYNNEI. The CDR3 is made up of 15 amino acids. Researchers sorted participants into cohorts using their self-reported clinical history. Recovered Cohort 3 donors showed two negative PCRs, clearance, or symptom resolution. The receptor's source is a woman between 40 and 50 years old who had recovered from COVID-19. This sequence joins TRBV2 and TRBJ2-7; tentatively, D is TRBD1 (7 bases). Sample: PBMCs or T cells enriched from blood (not recorded which). CDR3 bases: TGTGCCTACCGAGGCGGGGACAGCAGCTCCTACGAGCAGTACTTC. As protein: CAYRGGDSSSYEQYF.